The T cell receptor beta chain described here comes from a study of graft-versus-host responses after intestinal transplantation listed by TCRdb under 2021. Context from the whole study: The transplants that recipients got were multivisceral, liver-intestinal, or isolated intestinal. Every recipient was given anti-thymocyte globulin induction, then maintenance tacrolimus and steroids for 2 to 3 years. Donor T cell macrochimerism was defined as a peak of at least 4% donor T cells among recipient peripheral blood mononuclear cells. After intestinal transplantation, graft-versus-host and host-versus-graft alloreactive T cell clones were followed in the graft, circulation and bone marrow using bulk TCR-beta CDR3 sequencing. Instead of going to the commercial service, samples from a few later patients were sequenced in-house on an Illumina MiSeq and processed with MiXCR. Alloreactive clones were identified by sequencing pre-transplant mixed lymphocyte reaction products and comparing these products with unstimulated pre-transplant donor and recipient T cells. A cohort of fewer than 25 intestinal transplant recipients, including one retransplant, was enrolled, and 3 patients lacking pretransplant specimens were excluded.

In the paper's terms, the time point label means: cells obtained before transplantation from donor or recipient. Mixed lymphocyte reactions plated about 200,000 CFSE-labeled pre-transplant responders with about 200,000 irradiated violet-dye-labeled stimulators and were cultured for about six days. Proliferating CD3+CD4+CFSE-low and CD3+CD8+CFSE-low responder cells were FACS-sorted on a BD Influx sorter after the mixed lymphocyte reaction. V is cut back by 3 bases and J by 6 bases, with 6 bases in the junction unmatched. From the cysteine through the phenylalanine, the CDR3 covers 15 amino acids. The retained sequence is limited to the CDR3, 45 bases, with the frame set at the first base. The CDR1 and CDR2 encoded by the germline V gene are SNHLY and FYNNEI. For this clone: The input lacks base qualities; no much larger clone sits a single base away.

To prepare the library, the immunoSEQ multiplex PCR assay was applied. For most patients, genomic DNA was isolated using the Qiagen DNeasy Blood and Tissue Kit and was shipped frozen to Adaptive Biotechnologies for TCR sequencing. For most patients, high-throughput TCR-beta CDR3 sequencing of genomic DNA was performed by Adaptive Biotechnologies. Under the source paper's analysis protocol: TCR sequencing data were retrieved from Adaptive's ImmunoSEQ software for 18 patients, whereas a few other patients were processed with MiXCR and VDJtools. CD4 versus CD8 sorting errors were corrected by removing sequences found in both subsets at a frequency ratio below 5:1. CDR3 nucleotide sequences shared between donor and recipient were removed because the origin of such sequences could not be assigned. To count as alloreactive, a clone needed at least 2-fold expansion over unstimulated cells and a minimum CFSE-low frequency of 0.002% (template counts) or 0.001% (read counts). Mappable clones were those detected in sequenced pre-transplant spleen, lymph node, or MLR CFSE-low populations of the donor or recipient. Cumulative frequency of alloreactive clones was calculated as a percentage of all sequences weighted by copy number. TCRdb holds this immuneACCESS table with in-frame rearrangements only. Some clones are missing; in checked studies, unresolved V genes explain under half, and the rest has no known cause. The V and J calls and clone size were taken over from that table, and D and trimming were inferred from the DNA. This sample gives about 9,100 clones in total; 25% to 35% of them show up just once. Roughly 6% of the sample is in the top ten clones.

Broader findings and caveats from the paper: The conclusions were limited by the relatively low number and heterogeneity of the intestinal transplant patients. Early after transplant, peak levels of circulating GvH clones were associated with declines in HvG clones. In patients with donor T cell macrochimerism, the allografts had high GvH to HvG T cell clonal ratios. GvH clones turned up in recipient bone marrow, with some appearing earlier in ileal mucosa or blood, a pattern consistent with an intestinal mucosal origin.

The source is a human patient who received an intestinal transplant. Material: alloreactive CD8+ T cells from a mixed lymphocyte reaction culture, obtained before intestinal transplant. This sample's cell subset or site label indicates: CFSE-low proliferating T cells sorted from roughly 6-day pre-transplant mixed lymphocyte reaction (GvH or HvG direction). Recombination connected TRBV2 to TRBJ2-2; TRBD2 lines up with 8 middle nucleotides. The sequenced DNA is TGTGCCAGCAGTGAGGGACTAGTGGTATCCGGGGAGCTGTTTTTT. It specifies CASSEGLVVSGELFF.